Reported below is one T cell receptor (beta chain). Its antigen is still unknown. No base qualities exist here, and no much larger clone lies one base off it. The time point label corresponds to: cycle 1 day 1 (C1D1), immediately before nivolumab initiation. Every trial patient had relapsed after autologous stem cell transplantation, and cohorts A, B and C differed in prior brentuximab vedotin exposure. CD4+ T cells were purified from thawed PBMCs by magnetic negative selection with a Miltenyi CD4+ T cell isolation kit. The trial cohort comprised 56 patients with relapsed/refractory classical Hodgkin lymphoma whose best overall responses were complete response, partial response or progressive disease. Trial patients were treated with single-agent nivolumab in the multi-cohort phase II CheckMate 205 trial. An independent review committee assessed best overall response using the 2007 International Working Group response criteria. Trial PBMCs were obtained immediately prior to nivolumab initiation (C1D1) and on therapy at cycle 2 day 1 and cycle 4 day 1. After peripheral blood was drawn into 8 mL Vacutainer Cell Preparation Tubes, PBMCs were isolated by centrifugation and then cryopreserved. Purified CD4+ and CD8+ fractions were prepared only for cases where an additional PBMC sample was available. Magnetically labelled cells were removed on LS columns in a quadroMACS separator, and the flow-through was collected as the purified fraction.

Genomic DNA was extracted with the Qiagen DNeasy kit from unsorted PBMCs and from negatively selected CD4+ and CD8+ fractions. Amplification of TCR beta CDR3 regions was done by immunoSEQ multiplex PCR with primers that anneal to V and J segments. A synthetic immune receptor repertoire was used to minimize amplification bias, and remaining bias was computationally removed after sequencing. As for the original processing: Custom Python scripts were used to quantify repertoire diversity as the Shannon entropy index. Unsorted, CD4+ and CD8+ repertoires were analyzed separately, except for combined analyses in which CD4+ and CD8+ sequences were merged in silico. Clonal expansion was defined as at least a 2-fold frequency increase after treatment relative to C1D1, with a pseudocount of 0.5 for undetected baseline clones. Clones with 0 or 1 copy at C1D1 were classified as singleton clones, and clones with 2 or more copies were classified as non-singleton clones. Clones expanded in unsorted samples were assigned a CD4+, CD8+ or unknown annotation through matching of protein sequences in sorted samples from the same patient. Diversity changes from C1D1 to C4D1 were tested in paired samples using Wilcoxon tests. Drawn from immuneACCESS, this table holds only the in-frame rearrangements with V and J called that TCRdb kept. Clones are partly lost; checked studies trace under half to an unresolved V gene and leave the rest unexplained. The D gene and trimming were derived from the DNA, and the V and J assignments and clone size from that table. For this sample there are roughly 12,000 clones; 90% appear just once. 0.5% to 0.65% of the sample rests with the top ten.

The CDR3 goes from the cysteine to the phenylalanine over 15 residues. The DNA shown is the 45-base CDR3, in frame from base 1. This specimen comes from a study of PD-1 blockade in classical Hodgkin lymphoma (dated by TCRdb to between 2020 and 2021). As for the study more broadly: Nivolumab dosing was 3 mg/kg intravenously every 2 weeks, continuing until either disease progression or unacceptable toxicity. A peripheral blood immune signature of response to PD-1 blockade in classical Hodgkin lymphoma was defined using TCR beta sequencing and CyTOF.

Study-level results and caveats: CD4+ but not CD8+ TCR diversity rose significantly by C4D1 (p=0.0027 vs p=0.16), most apparent in complete responders (p=0.02). The study covered only a single clinical trial cohort, and the causes of the repertoire differences, possibly disease activity or prior therapy, were still not defined. Among trial patients, those achieving complete response had baseline diversity similar to that of newly diagnosed patients, while diversity was significantly lower in partial responders and progressors. Baseline TCR diversity was reported to be lower in newly diagnosed patients than in healthy donors and to be lower still in relapsed/refractory patients. Lower diversity was seen in patients whose nivolumab began less than 1 year after ASCT, and these patients were left out of later analyses so that immune reconstitution would not confound the results.

The sample in question was CD4+ T cells from blood, obtained at baseline. The sequence is built from TRBV21-1 and TRBJ2-7; no DNA check was done on the table's D call, TRBD1. TRBV21-1 is termed a pseudogene. The clonotype was recovered from a human donor with classical Hodgkin lymphoma. The CDR3 has the sequence CASSSSGDRGYEQYF. Read as DNA, the sequence is TGTGCCAGCAGCAGCTCCGGAGACAGGGGATACGAGCAGTACTTC.